Presented here are 14 T cell receptor beta chains from one specimen sequenced in a study of T cells in Graves' hyperthyroidism and ophthalmopathy. Regions amplified from RNA transcripts were the TCR beta CDR3 regions. Initially, a first-round RT-PCR of the TCR CDR3 employed the HTBI primer set. TCRdb re-called the multiplex PCR reads through MiXCR, storing one row per CDR3 protein. The data show 750,000 to 900,000 distinct CDR3 sequences, approximately 40% seen once. The sequencing sample was made of blood. All receptors derive from a man aged 18 to 35 with Graves' hyperthyroidism.

This clonotype was seen more than once but under ten times. V and J are TRBV7-8 and TRBJ2-3; D gene ambiguous. The CDR3 has 14 amino acids. CDR1 is SGHVS and CDR2 is FQNEAQ in the germline V gene. The V and J ends lost 0 bases and 6 bases respectively, with 10 bases between them. CDR3 loop: CASSLAEPWDTQYF. DNA of the CDR3: TGTGCCAGCAGCTTAGCGGAGCCCTGGGATACGCAGTATTTT.

CDR3 residues: CASSLGSERNEKLFF. The CDR3 region has the DNA TGTGCCAGCAGCTTGGGGTCCGAAAGGAATGAAAAACTGTTTTTT. V is TRBV7-2 and J is TRBJ1-4; no firm D call. Germline CDR1 and CDR2: SGHTA and FQGNSA. The CDR3 runs to 15 residues. Trimming took off 3 bases at V and 5 bases at J, with 13 bases between the two ends.

The J gene is TRBJ1-5, the V gene TRBV2; the match to TRBD1 covers 7 bases. The germline V gene encodes CDR1 SNHLY and CDR2 FYNNEI. This CDR3 comprises 15 residues. V was clipped by 7 bases and J by 4 bases; unmatched bases: 10. The CDR3 region has the DNA TGTGCCAGCACACTCCAGGGGGGGAAGAATCAGCCCCAGCATTTT. Translation: CASTLQGGKNQPQHF.

This clonotype occurred a few times. The chain recombines TRBV9 with TRBJ2-7; 8 bases line up with TRBD2. The CDR3 length is 13 residues. Germline CDR1 SGDLS, CDR2 YYNGEE. Trimming removed 3 bases from V and 9 bases from J; junction bases left unmatched: 8. As DNA, the CDR3 is TGTGCCAGCAGCGGCGAAGGTCGGGGGGGGCAGTACTTC. The encoded protein is CASSGEGRGGQYF.

The chain links TRBV25-1 to TRBJ1-1, with D perhaps TRBD1 (6 bases). The germline V gene encodes CDR1 MGHDK and CDR2 SYGVNS. V shed 10 bases and J shed 9 bases, with 18 bases lying between them. The CDR3 is 12 amino acids. The CDR3 nucleotides read TGTGCCATCGTCTCTCGGCGGGGGCAAGCTTTCTTT. This gives the protein CAIVSRRGQAFF.

This clonotype was recorded once. The gene calls are TRBV20-1 and TRBJ2-7; TRBD2 agrees at 13 bases. This CDR3 contains 15 residues. Looked up from germline, CDR1 is DFQATT and CDR2 is SNEGSKA (reference sequence). After removal of 6 bases from V and 0 bases from J, the junction contained 5 bases not matched to a gene. As DNA, the CDR3 is TGCAGTGCGGGGGGGACTAGCGGGGACTCCTACGAGCAGTACTTC. It is translated as CSAGGTSGDSYEQYF.

The chain recombines TRBV5-4 with TRBJ1-1, with TRBD1 as a possible D gene (5 bases). The CDR3 is 15 residues long. Between the trimmed V and J ends, which lost 4 bases and 5 bases, there was a span of 18 bases. The germline CDR1 and CDR2 sequences are SGHNT and YYREEE (reference sequence). The CDR3 DNA follows: TGTGCCAGCAGCCCGCGAGGAGGGGTAGGTACTGAAGCTTTCTTT. Its protein is CASSPRGGVGTEAFF. The full variable domain, rest sourced from reference TRBV5-4 and TRBJ1-1, is ETGVTQSPTHLIKTRGQQVTLRCSSQSGHNTVSWYQQALGQGPQFIFQYYREEENGRGNFPPRFSGLQFPNYSSELNVNALELDDSALYLCASSPRGGVGTEAFFGQGTRLTVV.

In this sample, this clonotype turned up once. J is TRBJ1-5 and V is TRBV20-1; D unresolved. V gave up 3 bases and J gave up 4 bases, with 13 bases separating them. Germline V gene sequence: CDR1 DFQATT, CDR2 SNEGSKA (reference sequence). The CDR3 length is 14 residues. CDR3 sequence: CSASPRMINQPQHF. In nucleotides, the CDR3 is TGCAGTGCTAGCCCCCGGATGATAAATCAGCCCCAGCATTTT.

A word on this clonotype: One junction end does not reproduce the germline sequence, and a read error may be involved. This rearrangement joins TRBV14 to TRBJ2-7; D remains ambiguous. Germline-derived CDR1 and CDR2 are SGHDN and FVKESK. The CDR3 runs 13 residues. Written as DNA, the CDR3 is TGTGTCAGCAGCCAAACTGCAAGCTACGAGCAGTACTTC. This codes for CVSSQTASYEQYF.

The chain recombines TRBV6-2 or TRBV6-3 with TRBJ2-5; 7 nucleotides agree with TRBD1. CDR3 length equals 12 residues. J gave up 3 bases and V 10 bases, and 5 bases lay outside the gene matches. Germline CDR1 reads MNHEY; CDR2 reads SVGEGT. CDR3: CATTTGKETQYF. The CDR3 DNA reads TGTGCCACTACGACAGGGAAAGAGACCCAGTACTTC.

This chain links TRBV10-3 with TRBJ2-7; 7 bases match TRBD1. J was trimmed by 7 bases and V by 11 bases; bases with no gene match: 11. The CDR3 is made up of 12 amino acids. Germline CDR1 is ENHRY and CDR2 is SYGVKD. The CDR3 nucleotides are TGTGCCGCCGGTCAGGGGGTCGGGGAGCAGTACTTC. This translates into CAAGQGVGEQYF.

The chain uses TRBV20-1 and TRBJ2-7, with 10 bases lining up with TRBD1. Germline V gene data show CDR1 as DFQATT and CDR2 as SNEGSKA (reference sequence). V shed 5 bases and J 4 bases; nucleotides not matched to a gene: 5. This CDR3 region has 13 residues. The CDR3 DNA reads as TGCAGTGCTCGGACAGGGGGAAATTACGAGCAGTACTTC. Translation gives CSARTGGNYEQYF.

This clonotype occurred many times. The V and J genes are TRBV29-1 and TRBJ1-1; D possibly corresponds to TRBD1 (6 bases). V lost 4 bases to trimming and J lost 5 bases, with 17 bases between them. Germline V gene lookup returns CDR1 SQVTM and CDR2 ANQGSEA. CDR3 size: 14 residues. The CDR3 nucleotides read TGCAGCGTTGGAGGGCCGGGGGCTAATACTGAAGCTTTCTTT. Translating it yields CSVGGPGANTEAFF.

This clonotype was counted many times. The gene calls are TRBV20-1 and TRBJ1-2; D gene unclear. V was cut by 6 bases and J by 4 bases, with 12 bases left in between. Germline-derived CDR1 and CDR2 are DFQATT and SNEGSKA (reference sequence). The CDR3 totals 12 residues. The CDR3 loop is CSAPFSVYGYTF. CDR3 in DNA: TGCAGTGCCCCCTTTTCGGTCTATGGCTACACCTTC.